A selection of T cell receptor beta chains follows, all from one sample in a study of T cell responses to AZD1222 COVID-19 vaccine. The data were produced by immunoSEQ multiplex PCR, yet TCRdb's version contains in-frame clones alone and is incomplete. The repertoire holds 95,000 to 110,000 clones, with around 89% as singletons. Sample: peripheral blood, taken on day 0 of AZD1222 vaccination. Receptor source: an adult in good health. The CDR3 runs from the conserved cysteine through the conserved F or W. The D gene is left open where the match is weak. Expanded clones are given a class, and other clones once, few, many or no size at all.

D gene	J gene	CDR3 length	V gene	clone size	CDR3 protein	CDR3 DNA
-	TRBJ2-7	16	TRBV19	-	CASSPPPGALLHEQYF	TGTGCCAGTAGTCCCCCCCCGGGGGCGCTGTTGCACGAGCAGTACTTC
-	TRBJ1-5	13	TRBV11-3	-	CASSHGGVQPQHF	TGTGCCAGCAGCCATGGGGGGGTTCAGCCCCAGCATTTT
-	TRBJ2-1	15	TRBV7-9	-	CASSPPRATFNEQFF	TGTGCCAGCAGCCCCCCTCGGGCCACTTTTAATGAGCAGTTCTTC
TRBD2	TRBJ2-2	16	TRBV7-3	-	CASTLGGRGSAGELFF	TGTGCCAGCACCCTGGGTGGGAGGGGCAGTGCCGGGGAGCTGTTTTTT
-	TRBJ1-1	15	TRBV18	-	CASSPPAGGHTEAFF	TGTGCCAGCTCACCACCGGCGGGGGGGCACACTGAAGCTTTCTTT
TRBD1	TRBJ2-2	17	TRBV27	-	CASSYTPRTGYTGELFF	TGTGCCAGCAGTTACACCCCTCGGACAGGGTACACCGGGGAGCTGTTTTTT
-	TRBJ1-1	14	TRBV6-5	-	CASNKDLMNTEAFF	TGTGCCAGCAATAAGGACCTTATGAACACTGAAGCTTTCTTT
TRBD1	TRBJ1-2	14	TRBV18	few	CASSPDRANYGYTF	TGTGCCAGCTCACCAGACAGGGCAAACTATGGCTACACCTTC
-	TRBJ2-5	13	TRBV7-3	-	CASSHRGADTQYF	TGTGCCAGCAGCCATAGGGGCGCGGACACCCAGTACTTC
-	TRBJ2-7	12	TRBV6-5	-	CASSPGFYEQYF	TGTGCCAGCAGCCCCGGGTTCTACGAGCAGTACTTC
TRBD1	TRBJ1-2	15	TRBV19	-	CASSTDGQARGGYTF	TGTGCCAGTAGTACCGACGGACAGGCTAGAGGGGGCTACACCTTC
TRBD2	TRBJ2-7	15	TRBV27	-	CASSYGGSGSYEQYF	TGTGCCAGCAGCTACGGGGGGAGTGGCTCCTACGAGCAGTACTTC
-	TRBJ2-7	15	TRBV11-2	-	CASSPVTGFSYEQYF	TGTGCCAGCAGCCCCGTAACGGGTTTCTCCTACGAGCAGTACTTC
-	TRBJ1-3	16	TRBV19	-	CASTPPQESSGNTIYF	TGTGCCAGTACCCCACCTCAGGAGAGCTCTGGAAACACCATATATTTT
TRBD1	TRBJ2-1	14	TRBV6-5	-	CASTLVQGADEQFF	TGTGCCAGCACCCTGGTTCAGGGGGCCGATGAGCAGTTCTTC
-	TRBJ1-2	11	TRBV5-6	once	CASSRRLGYTF	TGTGCCAGCAGCCGCAGACTGGGCTACACCTTC
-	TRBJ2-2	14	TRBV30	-	CASNRGQSTGELFF	TGTGCCTCGAATCGGGGTCAGTCCACCGGGGAGCTGTTTTTT
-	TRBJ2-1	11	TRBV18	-	CASSSDREQFF	TGTGCCAGCTCATCAGACAGGGAGCAGTTCTTC
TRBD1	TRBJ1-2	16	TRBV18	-	CASVPGTVSLSHGYTF	TGTGCCAGCGTTCCCGGGACAGTCAGCCTTTCACATGGCTACACCTTC
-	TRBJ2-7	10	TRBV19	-	CASGNYEQYF	TGTGCCAGTGGGAACTACGAGCAGTACTTC
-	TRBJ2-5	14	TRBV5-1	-	CASSLGVIQETQYF	TGCGCCAGCAGCTTGGGGGTTATCCAAGAGACCCAGTACTTC
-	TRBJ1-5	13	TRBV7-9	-	CASSSYSNQPQHF	TGTGCCAGCAGTAGCTATAGCAATCAGCCCCAGCATTTT
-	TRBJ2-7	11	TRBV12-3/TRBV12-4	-	CASSLGYEQYF	TGTGCCAGCAGCCTTGGTTACGAGCAGTACTTC
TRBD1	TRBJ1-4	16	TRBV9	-	CASSPTRTGAGEKLFF	TGTGCCAGCAGCCCAACCCGGACAGGGGCGGGTGAAAAACTGTTTTTT
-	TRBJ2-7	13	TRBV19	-	CASSAKQGYEQYF	TGTGCCAGTAGTGCCAAACAGGGTTACGAGCAGTACTTC